The rows below give T cell receptor beta chains drawn from one sample of a study of blood T cells in healthy people across ages. Using its own MiXCR run on the 5' RACE reads, TCRdb lists one record per CDR3 protein. The table has some 900,000 distinct CDR3 sequences, around 28% seen once. Specimen: blood. The receptors were gathered from a woman older than 75 in good health. CDR3s leave out the opening cysteine and the closing phenylalanine or tryptophan. Each record gives: J gene, V gene, CDR3 protein.

TRBJ1-2	TRBV3-1	ASSQRAPPQRYGYT
TRBJ1-1	TRBV29-1	SVSSGYTEAF
TRBJ2-1	TRBV5-1	ASSFSISSYNEQF
TRBJ1-2	TRBV9	ASSVAAGTDGYT
TRBJ1-5	TRBV6-6	ASGSNQPQH
TRBJ2-7	TRBV18	ASSRGAVSYEQY
TRBJ1-4	TRBV12-3/TRBV12-4	ASSRQGMRDEKLF
TRBJ2-7	TRBV6-6	ASSLTGQGAYEQY
TRBJ2-1	TRBV7-2	ASRAKGAYNEQF
TRBJ1-5	TRBV28	ASKRNRESQPQH
TRBJ1-1	TRBV12-3/TRBV12-4	ANSSTGATEAF
TRBJ2-5	TRBV7-2	ASKTSGEETQY
TRBJ2-5	TRBV24-1	ATSDQGTSEETQY
TRBJ1-4	TRBV29-1	SVSLTNEKLF
TRBJ1-1	TRBV6-2/TRBV6-3	ASSYPSGRTNTEAF
TRBJ2-5	TRBV3-1	ASSQAGTGIQETQY
TRBJ1-1	TRBV4-3	ASTPRGGTEAF
TRBJ2-7	TRBV5-1	ASSYGRSNSYEQY
TRBJ1-1	TRBV9	ASSPGAFAEAF
TRBJ2-3	TRBV29-1	SVVDTGITDTQY
TRBJ2-5	TRBV6-6	ASSNQDWDRGY
TRBJ1-2	TRBV3-1	ASSHGGENYGYT
TRBJ1-4	TRBV12-3/TRBV12-4	ASSQGQGGNEKLF
TRBJ1-6	TRBV20-1	SATPRGSPLH
TRBJ1-2	TRBV5-5	AGGRFGGASYGYT
TRBJ1-2	TRBV10-3	AISLQGTYGYT
TRBJ2-5	TRBV5-4	ASSPEGGVETQY
TRBJ2-3	TRBV12-3/TRBV12-4	ASSPPTSPNTQY
TRBJ1-1	TRBV7-2	ASSLRRGDEAF
TRBJ2-1	TRBV24-1	ATSDLGKLSSYNEQF
TRBJ1-1	TRBV7-2	ASSLGVPPTEAF
TRBJ2-3	TRBV6-2/TRBV6-3	ASNSGSTDTQY
TRBJ1-2	TRBV6-1	ASSDTLIRQGGYT
TRBJ2-2	TRBV2	ASRGGGANTGELF
TRBJ2-3	TRBV9	ASSVGPSADTQY
TRBJ2-3	TRBV5-1	AGSLDGGADTQY
TRBJ1-6	TRBV5-1	ASSFNGDSPLH
TRBJ1-1	TRBV4-3	ASSRGKGTEAF
TRBJ1-2	TRBV10-3	AITEGQGFYGYT
TRBJ2-7	TRBV6-2/TRBV6-3	ASRIAIPGDEQY
TRBJ2-5	TRBV28	ASRGPLEETQY
TRBJ2-7	TRBV5-1	ASSLAGWESEQY
TRBJ2-3	TRBV7-2	ASSLFTGTQY
TRBJ2-7	TRBV4-2	ASSQEAGRDEQY
TRBJ1-6	TRBV6-2/TRBV6-3	ASRDSLSPLH
TRBJ1-4	TRBV6-2/TRBV6-3	ASSYVRGNEKLF
TRBJ2-7	TRBV29-1	SVATAYEQY
TRBJ2-1	TRBV6-5	ANSYFPGGYYNEQF
TRBJ2-3	TRBV5-6	ASSLLGSGGSSTDTQY
TRBJ1-2	TRBV7-9	ASSLLSGDNYGYT
TRBJ2-1	TRBV6-2/TRBV6-3	ASSKPITYNERF
TRBJ2-3	TRBV24-1	ATSEPSGGRTDTQY
TRBJ2-3	TRBV6-2/TRBV6-3	ASSYSSTSGGLSASTDTQY
TRBJ2-3	TRBV12-3/TRBV12-4	ASSSNSISSGGTADAQY
TRBJ1-6	TRBV6-6	AGSFSNSPLH
TRBJ1-2	TRBV18	ASSPEGDYGYT
TRBJ2-7	TRBV18	ASSPLGEGPYEQY